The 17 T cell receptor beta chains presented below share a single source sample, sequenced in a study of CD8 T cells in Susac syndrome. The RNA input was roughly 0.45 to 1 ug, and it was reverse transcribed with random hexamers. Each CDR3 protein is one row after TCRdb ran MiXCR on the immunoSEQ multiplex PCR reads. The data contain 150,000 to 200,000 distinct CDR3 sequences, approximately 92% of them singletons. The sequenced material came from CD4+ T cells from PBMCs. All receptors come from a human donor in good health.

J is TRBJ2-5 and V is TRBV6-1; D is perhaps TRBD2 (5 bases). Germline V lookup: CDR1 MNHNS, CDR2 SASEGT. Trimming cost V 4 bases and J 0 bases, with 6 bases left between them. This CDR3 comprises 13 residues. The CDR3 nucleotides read TGTGCCAGCAGTGGACTAAACCAAGAGACCCAGTACTTC. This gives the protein CASSGLNQETQYF.

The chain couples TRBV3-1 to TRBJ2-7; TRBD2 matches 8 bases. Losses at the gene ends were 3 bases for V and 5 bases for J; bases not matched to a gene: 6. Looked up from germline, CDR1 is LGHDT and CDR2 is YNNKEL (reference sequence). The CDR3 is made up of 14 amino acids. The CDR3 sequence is CASSQTSETHEQYF. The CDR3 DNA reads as TGTGCCAGCAGCCAGACTAGCGAAACCCACGAGCAGTACTTC.

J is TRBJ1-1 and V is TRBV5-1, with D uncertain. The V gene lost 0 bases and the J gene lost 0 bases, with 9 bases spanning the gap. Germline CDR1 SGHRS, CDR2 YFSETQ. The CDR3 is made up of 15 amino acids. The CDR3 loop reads CASSLDGNMNTEAFF. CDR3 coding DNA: TGCGCCAGCAGCTTGGATGGTAATATGAACACTGAAGCTTTCTTT.

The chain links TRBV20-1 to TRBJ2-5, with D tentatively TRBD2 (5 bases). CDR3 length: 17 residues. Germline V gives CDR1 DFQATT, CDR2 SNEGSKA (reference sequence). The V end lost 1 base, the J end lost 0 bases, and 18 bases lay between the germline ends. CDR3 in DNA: TGCAGTGCTAGAGGATGGAGGAAAACCGGTTACCAAGAGACCCAGTACTTC. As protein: CSARGWRKTGYQETQYF.

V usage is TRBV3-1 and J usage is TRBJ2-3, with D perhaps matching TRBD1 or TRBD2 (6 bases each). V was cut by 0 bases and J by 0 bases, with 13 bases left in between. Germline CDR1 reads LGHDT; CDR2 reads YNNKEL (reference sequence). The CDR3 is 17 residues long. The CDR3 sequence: CASSQEWGAGSTDTQYF. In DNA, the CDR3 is TGTGCCAGCAGCCAAGAATGGGGGGCGGGTAGCACAGATACGCAGTATTTT.

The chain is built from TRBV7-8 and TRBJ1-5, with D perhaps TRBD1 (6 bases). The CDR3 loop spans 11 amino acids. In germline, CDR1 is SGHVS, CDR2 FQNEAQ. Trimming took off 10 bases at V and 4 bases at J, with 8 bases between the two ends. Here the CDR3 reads CATGANQPQHF. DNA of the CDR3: TGTGCCACAGGGGCAAATCAGCCCCAGCATTTT.

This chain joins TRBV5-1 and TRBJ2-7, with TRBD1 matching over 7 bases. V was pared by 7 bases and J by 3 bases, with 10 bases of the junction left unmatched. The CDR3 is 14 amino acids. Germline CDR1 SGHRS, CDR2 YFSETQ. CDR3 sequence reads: CASAAEGAYYEQYF. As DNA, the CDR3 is TGCGCCAGCGCTGCCGAGGGGGCCTACTACGAGCAGTACTTC.

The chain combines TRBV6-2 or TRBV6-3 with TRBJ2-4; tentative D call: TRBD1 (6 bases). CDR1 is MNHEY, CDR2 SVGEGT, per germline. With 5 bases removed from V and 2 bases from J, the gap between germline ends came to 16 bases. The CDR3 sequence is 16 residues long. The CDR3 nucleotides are TGTGCCAGCAGTCAACAGGGTTTGCTGACCAAAAACATTCAGTACTTC. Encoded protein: CASSQQGLLTKNIQYF.

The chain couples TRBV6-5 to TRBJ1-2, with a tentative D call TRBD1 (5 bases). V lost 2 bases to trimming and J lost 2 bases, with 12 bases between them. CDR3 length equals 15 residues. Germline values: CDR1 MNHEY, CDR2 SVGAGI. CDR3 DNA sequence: TGTGCCAGCAGTTACCGGGGGTCCCTCAACTATGGCTACACCTTC. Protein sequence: CASSYRGSLNYGYTF.

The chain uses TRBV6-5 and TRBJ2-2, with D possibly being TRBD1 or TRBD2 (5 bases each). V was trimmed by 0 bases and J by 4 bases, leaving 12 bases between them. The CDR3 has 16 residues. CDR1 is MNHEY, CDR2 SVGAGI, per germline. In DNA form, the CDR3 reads TGTGCCAGCAGTTACTCAGGGACCACCTCCACCGGGGAGCTGTTTTTT. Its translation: CASSYSGTTSTGELFF.

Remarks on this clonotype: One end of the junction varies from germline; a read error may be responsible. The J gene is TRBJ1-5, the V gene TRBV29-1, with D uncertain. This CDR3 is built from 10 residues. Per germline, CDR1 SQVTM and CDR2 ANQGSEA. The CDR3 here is CSVEDPNRPF. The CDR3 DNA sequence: TGCAGCGTTGAAGATCCGAACAGACCTTTT. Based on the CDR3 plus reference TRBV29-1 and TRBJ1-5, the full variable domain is SAVISQKPSRDICQRGTSLTIQCQVDSQVTMMFWYRQQPGQSLTLIATANQGSEATYESGFVIDKFPISRPNLTFSTLTVSNMSPEDSSIYLCSVEDPNRPFGDGTRLSIL.

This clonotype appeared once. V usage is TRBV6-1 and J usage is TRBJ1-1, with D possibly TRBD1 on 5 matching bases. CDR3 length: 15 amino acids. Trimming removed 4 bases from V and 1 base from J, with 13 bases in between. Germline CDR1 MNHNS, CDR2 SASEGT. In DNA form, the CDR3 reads TGTGCCAGCAGTGCCACCCCGCAGGGGAACACTGAAGCTTTCTTT. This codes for CASSATPQGNTEAFF.

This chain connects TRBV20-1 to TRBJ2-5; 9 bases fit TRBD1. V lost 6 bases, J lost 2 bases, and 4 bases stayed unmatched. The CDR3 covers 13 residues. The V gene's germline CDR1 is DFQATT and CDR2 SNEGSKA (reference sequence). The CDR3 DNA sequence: TGCAGTGCCAAGACAGGGGGACAAGAGACCCAGTACTTC. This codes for CSAKTGGQETQYF.

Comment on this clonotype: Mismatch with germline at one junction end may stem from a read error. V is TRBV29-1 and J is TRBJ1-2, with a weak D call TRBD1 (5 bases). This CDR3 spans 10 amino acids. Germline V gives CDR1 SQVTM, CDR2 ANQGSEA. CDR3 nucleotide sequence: TGCAGCGTTGATTTGGGGACCTCCCCCTTC. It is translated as CSVDLGTSPF.

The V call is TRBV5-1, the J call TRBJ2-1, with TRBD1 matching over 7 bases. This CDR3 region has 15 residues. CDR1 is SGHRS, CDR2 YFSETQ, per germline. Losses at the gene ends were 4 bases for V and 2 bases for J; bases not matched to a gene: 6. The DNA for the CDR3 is TGCGCCAGCAGCCCCCTCCAGGGGGCCTACAATGAGCAGTTCTTC. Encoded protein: CASSPLQGAYNEQFF.

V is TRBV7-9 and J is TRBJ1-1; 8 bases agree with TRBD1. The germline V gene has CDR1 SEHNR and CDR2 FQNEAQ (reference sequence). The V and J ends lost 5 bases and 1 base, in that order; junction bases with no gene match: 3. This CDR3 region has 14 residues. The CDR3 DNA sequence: TGTGCCAGCAGCATAGACAGGGGGAACACTGAAGCTTTCTTT. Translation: CASSIDRGNTEAFF.

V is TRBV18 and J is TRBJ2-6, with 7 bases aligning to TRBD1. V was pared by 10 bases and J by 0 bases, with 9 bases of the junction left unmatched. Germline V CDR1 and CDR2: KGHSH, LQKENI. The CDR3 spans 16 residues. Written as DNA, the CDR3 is TGTGCCATCCCCGGACAGGAAAGCTCTGGGGCCAACGTCCTGACTTTC. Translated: CAIPGQESSGANVLTF.